This TCR beta chain was captured in a study of control samples from healthy donors and cancer patients. The assay was immunoSEQ multiplex PCR, and TCRdb's table has in-frame clones only and misses some. This repertoire shows some 120,000 clones, about 93% found once; its top ten account for over 1.5%. The material sequenced was PBMCs. This receptor was taken from a man over 45 with head and neck cancer.

The CDR3 nucleotides are TGTGCCAGCAGCCCCGGACAGGCGACGAACACCGGGGAGCTGTTTTTT. It translates to CASSPGQATNTGELFF. The V gene is TRBV7-2, the J gene TRBJ2-2; 7 nucleotides agree with TRBD1. V gave up 5 bases and J gave up 0 bases; unmatched junction bases: 6. The germline V gene has CDR1 SGHTA and CDR2 FQGNSA. The CDR3 is made up of 16 amino acids.